Below are 3 T cell receptor beta chains sequenced from a single sample in a study of shared T cell receptors in the human thymus. The assay was immunoSEQ multiplex PCR, and TCRdb's table has in-frame clones only and misses some. The table has roughly 700,000 clones, approximately 88% seen once; the top ten hold approximately 0.01%. The same specimen was also included in a second study, on human thymus T cells.

The sample comprised thymocytes. The receptors originated from a boy under two years old with a congenital heart defect.

V is TRBV4-2 and J is TRBJ2-7; D might be TRBD2 (6 bases). Germline CDR1 reads LGHNA; CDR2 reads YNFKEQ. The ends were cut back, 0 bases at V and 4 bases at J, with 13 bases in the middle. The CDR3 sequence is 15 residues long. The CDR3 is CASSQEPGVGYEQYF. CDR3 in DNA: TGTGCCAGCAGCCAAGAACCGGGGGTAGGGTACGAGCAGTACTTC.

A single count supports this clone. This chain joins TRBV30 and TRBJ2-1; D possibly corresponds to TRBD2 (7 bases). V lost 4 bases and J 0 bases, leaving 19 bases between the germline ends. CDR1 and CDR2 from the germline V gene are GTSNPN and SVGIG (reference sequence). This CDR3 is 17 amino acids long. CDR3 protein: CAWILRGQVHSYNEQFF. In DNA, the CDR3 is TGTGCCTGGATTCTGCGGGGGCAGGTACACTCCTACAATGAGCAGTTCTTC.

The chain is built from TRBV7-2 and TRBJ2-2, with unresolved D. The germline V gene has CDR1 SGHTA and CDR2 FQGNSA. V lost 7 bases and J 6 bases, leaving 9 bases between the germline ends. The CDR3 totals 12 residues. The CDR3, as DNA: TGTGCCAGCACCGAGAGCCCCGGGGAGCTGTTTTTT. Protein: CASTESPGELFF.